This T cell receptor beta chain was sequenced for a study of cytomegalovirus exposure and HLA in healthy donors. Notes on the study in general: With later analysis, a missense DCLRE1C variant became linked to TCR beta V- and J-gene trimming. It was taken for granted in presence/absence analyses that sequencing depth across donors was roughly uniform.

Germline V gene sequence: CDR1 SGDLS, CDR2 YYNGEE. Trimming took off 0 bases at V and 8 bases at J, with 8 bases between the two ends. CDR3 size: 12 residues. PCR involved 60 Vbeta and 13 Jbeta primers. Profiling relied on immunoSEQ multiplex PCR, and the TCRdb table lists in-frame clones only, not all of them. In the table there are approximately 180,000 clones, just under 80% of which are singletons. This clone was detected only once. Its matching antigen is unknown. The clonotype comes from a woman aged 45-65 years in good health and CMV-seropositive. The chain has TRBV9 and TRBJ1-2, with a weak D call TRBD1 (6 bases). The specimen was PBMCs. CDR3 DNA sequence: TGTGCCAGCAGCGTAGCAGGGGACGGCTACACCTTC. Translated, it gives CASSVAGDGYTF. Complete variable domain (other parts from reference TRBV9 and TRBJ1-2): DSGVTQTPKHLITATGQRVTLRCSPRSGDLSVYWYQQSLDQGLQFLIQYYNGEERAKGNILERFSAQQFPDLHSELNLSSLELGDSALYFCASSVAGDGYTFGSGTRLTVV.